Following are 20 T cell receptor beta chains from one sample sequenced in a study of T cell clonality in common variable immunodeficiency. Points from the study as a whole: Fewer deletions and N-nucleotide insertions were reportedly seen in common variable immunodeficiency TCR beta sequences.

The repertoire was sequenced with immunoSEQ multiplex PCR; TCRdb's copy has only in-frame clones and lacks some. The table lists 15,000 to 25,000 clones, no singletons, with under 3% in the top ten. No antigen has been assigned to these receptors. The specimen was peripheral blood mononuclear cells. These receptors all stem from a human donor with common variable immunodeficiency.

This clone was counted between two and nine times. Read sequence stops 3 residues before the CDR3 end, and the germline J gene provides the missing end. The chain couples TRBV18 to TRBJ2-5; perhaps TRBD2 as D (6 bases). V lost 5 bases and J 2 bases, leaving 15 bases between the germline ends. The CDR3 contains 15 residues. Per the germline V gene, CDR1 is KGHSH and CDR2 is LQKENI. The CDR3 sequence: CASSKNGGGQETQYF. The CDR3 DNA, read in part, is TGTGCCAGCTCAAAAAACGGGGGAGGACAAGAGACC.

This clone has only a few counts. The observed sequence ends 3 residues before the CDR3 terminus, with the missing tail filled in from the germline J gene. The chain uses TRBV30 and TRBJ1-4; 7 bases fit TRBD1. Trimming took 7 bases from V and 1 from J; bases not matched to a gene: 12. CDR1 is GTSNPN and CDR2 is SVGIG in the germline V gene (reference sequence). This CDR3 comprises 16 residues. The CDR3 here is CASTDRERRTNEKLFF. The sequenced CDR3 bases are TGTGCCTCAACCGACAGGGAAAGGAGAACTAATGAAAAA.

The part of the CDR3 DNA that was read is TGTGCCAGCAGCTCGGGACAGGGGCTTAACTATGGC. Encoded protein: CASSSGQGLNYG. The whole CDR3 is CASSSGQGLNYGYTF. The chain employs TRBV7-2 and TRBJ1-2, with 10 bases lining up with TRBD1. The read falls 3 residues short of the CDR3 end, and the missing part is taken from the germline J gene. V dropped 4 bases and J dropped 1; count of bases not matched to a gene: 3. This CDR3 region has 15 residues. CDR1 and CDR2 from the germline V gene are SGHTA and FQGNSA.

Note on this clone: With the read ending 3 residues before the CDR3 end, the germline J gene is used to fill in that end. The V gene is TRBV7-9, the J gene TRBJ2-5, with D possibly being TRBD2 (6 bases). Germline V gene sequence: CDR1 SEHNR, CDR2 FQNEAQ (reference sequence). The CDR3 runs 15 residues. Trimming removed 1 base at V and 5 bases at J, with 14 bases between. CDR3 sequence reads: CASSLGSGDGETQYF. The DNA read from the CDR3 is TGTGCCAGCAGCTTAGGGTCGGGGGATGGGGAGACC.

A remark on this clone: From the germline J gene comes the end of the CDR3, since the read stops 3 residues before it. This chain joins TRBV7-2 and TRBJ2-3; tentative D call: TRBD2 (5 bases). Trimming pared 2 bases from V and 5 bases from J, leaving 11 bases between. The CDR3 extends over 14 amino acids. From germline, CDR1 is SGHTA and CDR2 FQGNSA. This chain's CDR3 is CASSLSRAVDTQYF. CDR3 DNA, as far as it was read: TGTGCCAGCAGCTTAAGTCGAGCGGTAGATACG.

Notes on this clone: A junction end diverges from the germline sequence, so it may reflect a read error. The missing CDR3 end, 3 residues past where the read stops, is filled in from the germline J gene. The rearrangement links TRBV7-9 to TRBJ2-5, with D perhaps given as TRBD1 or TRBD2 (6 bases each). The germline gives CDR1 SEHNR, CDR2 FQNEAQ (reference sequence). The CDR3 is 12 residues long. The covered CDR3 bases are TGTTCCAGCAGCTGGAGGGGGGAGACC. It codes for CSSSWRGET. In full, the CDR3 reads CSSSWRGETQYF. Using reference TRBV7-9 and TRBJ2-5 for the parts outside the CDR3, the full variable domain is DTGVSQNPRHKITKRGQNVTFRCDPISEHNRLYWYRQTLGQGPEFLTYFQNEAQLEKSRLLSDRFSAERPKGSFSTLEIQRTEQGDSAMYLCSSSWRGETQYFGPGTRLLVL.

With respect to this clone: Sequencing ends 3 residues short of the CDR3 end; the germline J gene provides the rest. The rearrangement links TRBV19 to TRBJ2-7; 8 positions match TRBD1. CDR3 length: 13 amino acids. J gave up 3 bases and V 6 bases, and 4 bases lay outside the gene matches. Germline V gene sequence: CDR1 LNHDA, CDR2 SQIVND (reference sequence). CDR3 amino acids: CASSRGQDYEQYF. Partial CDR3 DNA: TGTGCCAGTAGCCGGGGACAGGACTACGAG.

Note on this clone: The read is 3 residues too short to cover the CDR3 end, so that end is filled in from the germline J gene. The V call is TRBV18, the J call TRBJ1-1, with D unresolved. The ends were cut back, 6 bases at V and 1 base at J, with 12 bases in the middle. This CDR3 comprises 14 residues. The germline V gene encodes CDR1 KGHSH and CDR2 LQKENI. This CDR3 is CASSPVLENTEAFF. Partial CDR3 DNA: TGTGCCAGCTCGCCTGTCTTAGAGAACACTGAA.

This clone was detected only a few times. Coverage ceases 3 residues before the CDR3 finishes, and the germline J gene fills in the end. The chain couples TRBV7-9 to TRBJ1-1; D is possibly TRBD1 (5 bases). Germline lookup yields CDR1 SEHNR and CDR2 FQNEAQ (reference sequence). The CDR3 contains 13 residues. The V end lost 7 bases, the J end lost 4 bases, and 13 bases lay between the germline ends. CDR3 DNA (partial): TGTGCCAGCACCCCTGTCGGGGGCACTGAA. It specifies CASTPVGGTE. From start to end, the CDR3 is CASTPVGGTEAFF.

This clone was seen more than once but under ten times. The read ends 3 residues before the CDR3 terminus; that terminus is restored from the germline J gene. The rearrangement uses TRBV19 and TRBJ1-1, with a possible D match to TRBD1 (5 bases). V was cut by 1 base and J by 4 bases, with 10 bases left in between. CDR3 size: 14 residues. Germline lookup yields CDR1 LNHDA and CDR2 SQIVND (reference sequence). CDR3 in amino acids: CASSIARVGTEAFF. The CDR3 bases that were read are TGTGCCAGTAGTATAGCCAGGGTTGGCACTGAA.

The CDR3 loop is CASSKGGRQKETQYF. The sequenced part of the CDR3 DNA is TGTGCCAGCAGCAAAGGGGGACGTCAGAAAGAGACC. This chain links TRBV7-2 with TRBJ2-5; a possible D gene is TRBD1 (6 bases). Read sequence stops 3 residues before the CDR3 end, and the germline J gene provides the missing end. Germline values: CDR1 SGHTA, CDR2 FQGNSA. The CDR3 has 15 amino acids. Trimming removed 5 bases from V and 3 bases from J, with 16 bases in between.

On this clone: The DNA ends 3 residues before the CDR3 does, and the rest of the CDR3 is filled in from the germline J gene. This chain links TRBV5-1 with TRBJ1-6, with TRBD1 matching over 8 bases. There are 13 residues in the CDR3. The V segment lost 4 bases and the J segment 9 bases; nucleotides outside the gene matches: 3. The germline gives CDR1 SGHRS, CDR2 YFSETQ. The chain's CDR3 is CASSVDRGSPLHF. The sequenced CDR3 bases are TGCGCCAGCAGCGTAGACAGGGGTTCACCC.

As for this clone: The read stops 3 residues short of the end of the CDR3; the missing end is completed from the germline J gene. This sequence joins TRBV19 and TRBJ2-5, with 7 nucleotides matching TRBD2. V lost 8 bases and J lost 3; bases outside the gene matches: 12. CDR1 is LNHDA and CDR2 is SQIVND in the germline V gene (reference sequence). This CDR3 comprises 15 residues. The DNA read from the CDR3 is TGTGCCAGTCGGGCGAGCGGGCGGGGGAAAGAGACC. The encoded protein is CASRASGRGKET. The full CDR3 reads CASRASGRGKETQYF.

There are a few counts of this clone. The sequence runs out 3 residues before the end of the CDR3; the remainder is reconstructed from the germline J gene. V usage is TRBV19 and J usage is TRBJ1-3; TRBD1 aligns across 7 bases. The germline V gene encodes CDR1 LNHDA and CDR2 SQIVND (reference sequence). This CDR3 is built from 14 residues. V shed 6 bases and J 1 base; nucleotides not matched to a gene: 3. The CDR3 spells CASSTGVSGNTIYF. CDR3 DNA, as far as it was read: TGTGCCAGTAGCACAGGGGTTTCTGGAAACACC.

Turning to this clone: The read ends 3 residues before the CDR3 terminus; that terminus is restored from the germline J gene. The chain uses TRBV5-1 and TRBJ2-5; 7 positions match TRBD2. Germline CDR1 reads SGHRS; CDR2 reads YFSETQ. The CDR3 is made up of 15 amino acids. Losses at the gene ends were 3 bases for V and 5 bases for J; bases not matched to a gene: 10. CDR3: CASSSSGGFGETQYF. CDR3 bases read: TGCGCCAGCAGCTCGTCGGGGGGATTCGGGGAGACC.

This clone was counted between two and nine times. The CDR3 end lies 3 residues beyond the end of the read and is filled in from the germline J gene. The chain combines TRBV6-2 or TRBV6-3 with TRBJ2-7, with 9 bases identical to TRBD1. Germline CDR1 is MNHEY and CDR2 is SVGEGT. This CDR3 spans 15 amino acids. V was pared by 6 bases and J by 3 bases, with 9 bases of the junction left unmatched. This CDR3 is CASSRAGTGNYEQYF. The DNA read from the CDR3 is TGTGCCAGCAGCAGGGCCGGGACAGGGAACTACGAG.

In its sample, this clone was seen a few times. The sequence runs out 3 residues before the end of the CDR3; the remainder is reconstructed from the germline J gene. This rearrangement joins TRBV18 to TRBJ1-4; the D is unclear. The germline V and J ends were trimmed by 3 bases and 8 bases, with 10 bases remaining between them. The V gene's germline CDR1 is KGHSH and CDR2 LQKENI. The CDR3 sequence is 13 residues long. CDR3 region: CASSPGAGEKLFF. The sequenced CDR3 bases are TGTGCCAGCTCACCCGGAGCGGGCGAAAAA.

This clone was detected many times. The CDR3 extends 3 residues past the end of the read, so its final part is completed from the germline J gene. This specimen includes other DNA sequences encoding the same CDR3. This chain joins TRBV30 and TRBJ2-1, with TRBD1 identical over 9 bases. CDR1 is GTSNPN and CDR2 is SVGIG in the germline V gene (reference sequence). V trimming: 4 bases; J trimming: 8 bases; junction bases outside the gene matches: 6. The CDR3 is 13 residues long. The CDR3 DNA, read in part, is TGTGCCTGGACCCCCGGGACAGGGTATGAG. Translation: CAWTPGTGYE. The full-length CDR3 reads as CAWTPGTGYEQFF.

This clone was counted a few times. The DNA ends 3 residues before the CDR3 does, and the rest of the CDR3 is filled in from the germline J gene. The chain uses TRBV29-1 and TRBJ1-5; TRBD1 matches 7 bases. V was clipped by 4 bases and J by 3 bases; unmatched bases: 3. This CDR3 spans 13 amino acids. Germline values: CDR1 SQVTM, CDR2 ANQGSEA. The CDR3: CSVGDSPNQPQHF. The sequenced part of the CDR3 DNA is TGCAGCGTTGGGGACAGTCCCAATCAGCCC.

The sequenced part of the CDR3 DNA is TGTGCCAGCAGTGAATTAGGTAGCGGGGAGCAAGAGACC. Protein sequence: CASSELGSGEQET. The CDR3 reads in full as CASSELGSGEQETQYF. This chain joins TRBV2 and TRBJ2-5, with 8 bases identical to TRBD2. The CDR3 end falls 3 residues outside the read, so it is completed with the germline J gene. Per germline, CDR1 SNHLY and CDR2 FYNNEI. CDR3 length equals 16 residues. V was clipped by 2 bases and J by 2 bases; unmatched bases: 7.